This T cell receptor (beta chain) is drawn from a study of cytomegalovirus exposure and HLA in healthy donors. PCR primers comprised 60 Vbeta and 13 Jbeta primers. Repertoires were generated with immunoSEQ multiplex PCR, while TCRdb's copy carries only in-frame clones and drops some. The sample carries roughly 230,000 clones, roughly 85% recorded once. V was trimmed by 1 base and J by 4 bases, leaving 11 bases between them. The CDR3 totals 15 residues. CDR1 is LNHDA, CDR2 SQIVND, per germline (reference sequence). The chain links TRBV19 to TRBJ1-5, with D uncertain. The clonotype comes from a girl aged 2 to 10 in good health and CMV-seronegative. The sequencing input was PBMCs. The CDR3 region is CASSIVKGGNQPQHF. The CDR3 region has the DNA TGTGCCAGTAGTATAGTAAAGGGAGGGAATCAGCCCCAGCATTTT.